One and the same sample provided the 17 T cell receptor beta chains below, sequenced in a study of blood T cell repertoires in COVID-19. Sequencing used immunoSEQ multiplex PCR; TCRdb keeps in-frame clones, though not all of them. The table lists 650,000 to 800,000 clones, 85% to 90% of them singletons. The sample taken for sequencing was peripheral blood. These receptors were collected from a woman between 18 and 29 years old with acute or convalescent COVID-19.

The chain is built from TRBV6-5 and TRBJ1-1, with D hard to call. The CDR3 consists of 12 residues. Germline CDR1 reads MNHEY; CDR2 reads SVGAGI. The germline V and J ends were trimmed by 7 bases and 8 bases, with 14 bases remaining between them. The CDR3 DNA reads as TGTGCCAGCACTACCCGTCGGGGAGAAGCTTTCTTT. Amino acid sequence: CASTTRRGEAFF.

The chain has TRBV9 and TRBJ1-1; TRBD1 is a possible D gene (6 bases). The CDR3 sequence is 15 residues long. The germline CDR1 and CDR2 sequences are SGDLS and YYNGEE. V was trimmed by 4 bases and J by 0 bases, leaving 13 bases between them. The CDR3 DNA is TGTGCCAGCAGCCCTCGGACAGTGCTGAACACTGAAGCTTTCTTT. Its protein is CASSPRTVLNTEAFF.

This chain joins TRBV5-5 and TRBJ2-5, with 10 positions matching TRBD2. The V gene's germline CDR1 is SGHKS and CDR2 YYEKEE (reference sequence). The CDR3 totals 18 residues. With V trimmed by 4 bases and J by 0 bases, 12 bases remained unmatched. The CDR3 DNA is TGTGCCAGCAGCCCGTTGAGTAGCGGGGGGACGTACCAAGAGACCCAGTACTTC. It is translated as CASSPLSSGGTYQETQYF.

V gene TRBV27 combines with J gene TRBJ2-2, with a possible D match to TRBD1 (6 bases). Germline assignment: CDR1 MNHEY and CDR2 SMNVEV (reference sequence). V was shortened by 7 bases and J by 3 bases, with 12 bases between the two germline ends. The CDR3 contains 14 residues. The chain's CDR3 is CASTEAGDTGELFF. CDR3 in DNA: TGTGCCAGCACTGAAGCAGGGGACACCGGGGAGCTGTTTTTT.

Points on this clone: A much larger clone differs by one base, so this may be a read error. CDR3 DNA: TGTGCCAGCAGCTCATCCGGGAAGAGGGCTTTCTTT. Translated: CASSSSGKRAFF. The J gene is TRBJ1-1, the V gene TRBV11-2; no reliable D call. V was shortened by 4 bases and J by 11 bases, with 14 bases between the two germline ends. The germline CDR1 and CDR2 sequences are SGHAT and FQNNGV. CDR3 length: 12 residues. The full variable domain, its missing parts supplied by reference TRBV11-2 and TRBJ1-1, is EAGVAQSPRYKIIEKRQSVAFWCNPISGHATLYWYQQILGQGPKLLIQFQNNGVVDDSQLPKDRFSAERLKGVDSTLKIQPAKLEDSAVYLCASSSSGKRAFFGQGTRLTVV.

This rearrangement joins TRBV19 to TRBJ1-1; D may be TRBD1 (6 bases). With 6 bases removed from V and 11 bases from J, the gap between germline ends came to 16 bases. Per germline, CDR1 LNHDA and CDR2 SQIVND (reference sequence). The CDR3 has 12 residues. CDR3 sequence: CASRLSRGEAFF. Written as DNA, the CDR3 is TGTGCCAGTAGGCTTAGCAGGGGTGAGGCTTTCTTT.

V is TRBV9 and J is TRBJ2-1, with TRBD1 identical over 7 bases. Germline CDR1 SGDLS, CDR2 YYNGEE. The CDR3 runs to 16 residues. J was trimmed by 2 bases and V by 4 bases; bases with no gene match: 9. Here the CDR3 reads CASSFPRTGPYNEQFF. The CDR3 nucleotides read TGTGCCAGCAGCTTCCCCCGGACAGGACCCTACAATGAGCAGTTCTTC.

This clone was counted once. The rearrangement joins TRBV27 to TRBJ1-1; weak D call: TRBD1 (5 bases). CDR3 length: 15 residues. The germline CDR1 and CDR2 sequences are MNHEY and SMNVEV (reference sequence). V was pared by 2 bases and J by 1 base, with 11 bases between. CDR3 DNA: TGTGCCAGCAGTTTAAACTTGGGGCAGAACACTGAAGCTTTCTTT. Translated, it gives CASSLNLGQNTEAFF.

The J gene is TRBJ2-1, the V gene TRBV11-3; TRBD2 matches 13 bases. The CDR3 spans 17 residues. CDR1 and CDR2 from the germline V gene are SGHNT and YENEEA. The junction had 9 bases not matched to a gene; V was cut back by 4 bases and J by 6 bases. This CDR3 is CASSSGLAGAGSNEQFF. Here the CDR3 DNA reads TGTGCCAGCAGCTCCGGACTAGCGGGGGCCGGGAGCAATGAGCAGTTCTTC.

Here the CDR3 reads CASSLFRDTALNQPQHF. CDR3 bases: TGCGCCAGCAGCCTTTTCCGGGACACAGCCCTTAATCAGCCCCAGCATTTT. This sequence joins TRBV4-3 and TRBJ1-5, with D perhaps TRBD1 (6 bases). The CDR3 extends over 17 amino acids. Trimming pared 4 bases from V and 4 bases from J, leaving 20 bases between. CDR1 and CDR2 (germline): LGHNA, YSLEER.

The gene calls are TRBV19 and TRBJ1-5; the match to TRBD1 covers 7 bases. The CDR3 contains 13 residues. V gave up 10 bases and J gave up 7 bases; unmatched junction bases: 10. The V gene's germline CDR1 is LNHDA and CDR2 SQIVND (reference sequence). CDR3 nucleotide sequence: TGTGCCACCCAAGACAGGGTTCAACAGCCCCAGCATTTT. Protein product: CATQDRVQQPQHF.

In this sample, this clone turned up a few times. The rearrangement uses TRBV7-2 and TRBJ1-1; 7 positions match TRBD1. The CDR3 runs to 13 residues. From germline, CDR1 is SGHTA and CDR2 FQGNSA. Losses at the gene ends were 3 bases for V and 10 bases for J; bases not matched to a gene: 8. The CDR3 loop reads CASSFGTDLAAFF. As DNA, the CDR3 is TGTGCCAGCAGCTTTGGGACAGATTTGGCAGCTTTCTTT.

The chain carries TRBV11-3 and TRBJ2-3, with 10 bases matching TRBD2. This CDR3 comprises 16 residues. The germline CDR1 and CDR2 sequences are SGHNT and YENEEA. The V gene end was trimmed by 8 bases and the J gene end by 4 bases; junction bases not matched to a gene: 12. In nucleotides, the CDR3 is TGTGCCAGCGCAGAAGGGGGACTAGCGTTTCCAGATACGCAGTATTTT. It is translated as CASAEGGLAFPDTQYF.

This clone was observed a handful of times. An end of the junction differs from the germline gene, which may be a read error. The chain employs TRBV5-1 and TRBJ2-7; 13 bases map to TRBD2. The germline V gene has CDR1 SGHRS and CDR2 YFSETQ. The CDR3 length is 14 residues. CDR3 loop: CATPKGLAGRLHRF. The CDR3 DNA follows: TGCGCCACCCCTAAGGGACTAGCGGGGCGACTTCATCGCTTC.

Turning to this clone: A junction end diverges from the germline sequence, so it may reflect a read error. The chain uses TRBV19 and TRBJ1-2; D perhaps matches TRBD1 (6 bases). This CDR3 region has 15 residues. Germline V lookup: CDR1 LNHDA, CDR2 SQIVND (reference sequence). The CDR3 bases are TGTGCCATTAGTAGGCAGGGGAGAGGCTACTATGGCTACACCTTC. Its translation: CAISRQGRGYYGYTF.

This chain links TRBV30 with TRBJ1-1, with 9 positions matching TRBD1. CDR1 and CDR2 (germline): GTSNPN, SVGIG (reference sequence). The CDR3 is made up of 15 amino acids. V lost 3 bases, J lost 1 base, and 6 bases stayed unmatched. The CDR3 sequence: CAWRFRDRANTEAFF. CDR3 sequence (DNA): TGTGCCTGGAGATTTCGGGACAGGGCGAACACTGAAGCTTTCTTT.

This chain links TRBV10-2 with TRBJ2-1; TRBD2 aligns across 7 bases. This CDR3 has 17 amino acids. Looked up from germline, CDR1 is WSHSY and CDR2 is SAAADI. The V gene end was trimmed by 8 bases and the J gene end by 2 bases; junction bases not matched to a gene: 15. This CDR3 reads CASAPPRTGTTYNEQFF. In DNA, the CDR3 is TGCGCCAGCGCTCCTCCCCGTACCGGGACTACCTACAATGAGCAGTTCTTC.